Sequencing of this TCR beta chain was carried out in a study of T cells after posttransplantation cyclophosphamide. TCRdb's table, derived via immunoSEQ multiplex PCR, lists solely in-frame clones and lacks some. The table includes roughly 18,000 clones, 75% to 90% detected once. Germline assignment: CDR1 MNHNY and CDR2 SVGAGI (reference sequence). V lost 2 bases, J lost 6 bases, and 10 bases lay in between. CDR3 length equals 13 residues. This chain joins TRBV6-6 and TRBJ1-1; D unclear. Sequencing used memory CD4+ T cells sorted from blood. This TCR was sampled from a man in his thirties or forties in good health and a related stem cell transplant donor. CDR3 residues: CASSYGGRPEAFF. CDR3 coding DNA: TGTGCCAGCAGTTACGGTGGGAGGCCTGAAGCTTTCTTT.